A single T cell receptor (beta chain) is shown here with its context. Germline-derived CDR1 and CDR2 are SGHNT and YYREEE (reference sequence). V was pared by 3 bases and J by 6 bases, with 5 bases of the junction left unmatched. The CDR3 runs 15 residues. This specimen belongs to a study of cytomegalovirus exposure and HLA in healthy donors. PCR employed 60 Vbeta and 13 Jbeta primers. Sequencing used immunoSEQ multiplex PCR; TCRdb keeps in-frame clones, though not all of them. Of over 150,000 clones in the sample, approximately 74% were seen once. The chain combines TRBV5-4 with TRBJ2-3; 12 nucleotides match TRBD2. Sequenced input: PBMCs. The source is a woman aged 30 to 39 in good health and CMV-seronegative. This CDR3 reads CASSSKTSGGDTQYF. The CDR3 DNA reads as TGTGCCAGCAGCTCGAAGACTAGCGGGGGTGATACGCAGTATTTT.